Sequencing of this T cell receptor (beta chain) was carried out in a study of CD8+ T cells in alopecia areata. Treatment indicated: oral pan-JAK inhibitor, 5-10 mg twice daily. Sequencing used cDNA as its template, made by extracting RNA and reverse transcribing it. TCRdb keeps only in-frame clones here, not all; method: immunoSEQ multiplex PCR. The top ten clones hold about 3.3% of a sample with under 150,000 clones, less than 60% of them seen once. The CDR3 loop spans 13 amino acids. Germline V gene data show CDR1 as SGHDN and CDR2 as FVKESK. V shed 1 base and J shed 5 bases, with 8 bases lying between them.

The clonotype originates from a human donor with alopecia areata. Source: CD4+ T cells sorted from blood, taken at week 24, from a patient treated with tofacitinib. This sequence joins TRBV14 and TRBJ2-5, with unresolved D. Written as DNA, the CDR3 is TGTGCCAGCAGCCAAGGTTTTTGGGAGACCCAGTACTTC. This sequence encodes CASSQGFWETQYF. Full variable domain (rest looked up from reference TRBV14 and TRBJ2-5): EAGVTQFPSHSVIEKGQTVTLRCDPISGHDNLYWYRRVMGKEIKFLLHFVKESKQDESGMPNNRFLAERTGGTYSTLKVQPAELEDSGVYFCASSQGFWETQYFGPGTRLLVL.